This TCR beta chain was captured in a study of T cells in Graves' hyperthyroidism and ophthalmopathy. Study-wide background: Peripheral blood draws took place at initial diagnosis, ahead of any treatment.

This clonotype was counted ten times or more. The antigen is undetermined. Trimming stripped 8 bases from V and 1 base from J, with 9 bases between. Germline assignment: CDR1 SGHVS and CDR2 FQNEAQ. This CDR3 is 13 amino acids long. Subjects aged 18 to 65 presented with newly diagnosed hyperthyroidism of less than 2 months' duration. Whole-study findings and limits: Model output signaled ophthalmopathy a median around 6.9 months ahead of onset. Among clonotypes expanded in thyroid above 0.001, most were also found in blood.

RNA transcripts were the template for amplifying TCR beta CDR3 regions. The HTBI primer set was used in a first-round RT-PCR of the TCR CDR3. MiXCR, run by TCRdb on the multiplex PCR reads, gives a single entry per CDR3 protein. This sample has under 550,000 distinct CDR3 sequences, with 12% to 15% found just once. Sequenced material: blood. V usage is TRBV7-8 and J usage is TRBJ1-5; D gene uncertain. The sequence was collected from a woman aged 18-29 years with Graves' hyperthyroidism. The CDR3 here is CASGPDSNQPQHF. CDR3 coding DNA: TGTGCCAGCGGTCCAGACAGCAATCAGCCCCAGCATTTT.